These T cell receptor beta chains were read from a single sample in a study of response to subunit inactivated influenza vaccine. TCRdb reanalysed the RT-PCR reads using MiXCR and keeps one entry per CDR3 protein. The sample gives 490,000 or so distinct CDR3 sequences, less than 8% of which show up once; roughly 13% is in the top ten. The sequencing here drew on PBMCs from blood, taken less than 30 months after vaccination. Receptors were obtained from a man aged 45 to 75 who received an inactivated influenza vaccine. Both conserved end residues are part of each CDR3. A D gene is named only where the DNA matches it firmly. Expanded clones get a size class; other rows say once, few or many, or leave the size out.

J gene,clone size,D gene,V gene,CDR3 DNA,CDR3 protein
TRBJ1-6,few,.,TRBV6-1,TGTGCCAGCAGGGAGGAATCACCCCTCCACTTT,CASREESPLHF
TRBJ1-1,.,.,TRBV6-5,TGTGCCAGCAGTCGCACAGGGCGTGAGGCTTTCTTT,CASSRTGREAFF
TRBJ2-2,.,.,TRBV5-5,TGTGCCAGCAGCTCGGAGACCCGGCAGGACACCGGGGAGCTGTTTTTT,CASSSETRQDTGELFF
TRBJ2-7,few,.,TRBV20-1,TGCAGTGCTAGAGAGGGGTCCACAGCGCCCTACGAGCAGTACTTC,CSAREGSTAPYEQYF
TRBJ1-2,.,.,TRBV4-1,TGCGCCAGCAGCCACAGGGAAGGTTATGGCTACACCTTC,CASSHREGYGYTF
TRBJ2-1,.,.,TRBV14,TGTGCCAGCAGCCAAATGACCTACAATGAGCAGTTCTTC,CASSQMTYNEQFF
TRBJ1-1,many,TRBD1,TRBV11-2,TGTGCCAGCAGCTTAAGTGCGACAGGGGGAACTGAAGCTTTCTTT,CASSLSATGGTEAFF
TRBJ2-1,.,.,TRBV4-3,TGCGCCAGCAGCCAAGACGGCCGGGGCGATGAGCAGTTCTTC,CASSQDGRGDEQFF
TRBJ2-1,.,TRBD1,TRBV18,TGTGCCAGCTCACCCGCGGACAGGGTTAATGAGCAGTTCTTC,CASSPADRVNEQFF
TRBJ2-2,few,TRBD1,TRBV29-1,TGCAGCGTTGCCCAGGGGGTCAACACCGGGGAGCTGTTTTTT,CSVAQGVNTGELFF
TRBJ2-3,few,TRBD1,TRBV6-2/TRBV6-3,TGTGCCAGCAGTTACCCGTTTGACAGGGAGAACACAGATACGCAGTATTTT,CASSYPFDRENTDTQYF
TRBJ2-5,many,.,TRBV12-3/TRBV12-4,TGTGCCAGCAGTTTAGCGTTAAGAAAGAAAGAGACCCAGTACTTC,CASSLALRKKETQYF
TRBJ2-1,.,TRBD2,TRBV5-1,TGCGCCAGCAAGGAGGGAGGGAGCACCTACAATGAGCAGTTCTTC,CASKEGGSTYNEQFF
TRBJ2-7,.,.,TRBV7-2,TGTGCCAGCAGCTTAGCCTTAGGAGGCAGTTTCTCCTACGAGCAGTACTTC,CASSLALGGSFSYEQYF
TRBJ1-2,few,.,TRBV5-1,TGCGCCAGCACGCCAGGGATATCGGGCGGCTACACCTTC,CASTPGISGGYTF
TRBJ2-3,many,TRBD2,TRBV5-1,TGCGCCAGCAGAGAGGGACTAGAACTCACAGATACGCAGTATTTT,CASREGLELTDTQYF
TRBJ1-4,many,.,TRBV12-3/TRBV12-4,TGTGCCAGCAGTGCGGGCAGTGTAACCGAAAAACTGTTTTTT,CASSAGSVTEKLFF
TRBJ1-1,.,.,TRBV7-9,TGTGCCAGCAGCTTAGGGGAGTATGCTGAAGCTTTCTTT,CASSLGEYAEAFF
TRBJ2-1,many,TRBD1,TRBV30,TGTGCCTGTCGCCGAGGGGGCCGCTACAATGAGCAGTTCTTC,CACRRGGRYNEQFF
TRBJ1-4,few,.,TRBV29-1,TGCAGCGTTAACCCGGGACTTAATGAAAAACTGTTTTTT,CSVNPGLNEKLFF
TRBJ1-2,.,.,TRBV18,TGTGCCAGCTCGCGTCCTCAGGGGACTGATGGCTACACCTTC,CASSRPQGTDGYTF
TRBJ2-3,.,TRBD1,TRBV6-2/TRBV6-3,TGTGCCAGCAGGCGGACAGGGGGCTTAGATACGGAGTATTTT,CASRRTGGLDTEYF
TRBJ1-4,.,.,TRBV6-1,TGTGCCAGCCGCCCATTCGGGGGCTATGAAAAACTGTTTTTT,CASRPFGGYEKLFF
TRBJ2-6,.,.,TRBV11-2,TGTGCCAGCAGCTTATTAGGTTTCTCTGGGGCCAACGTCCTGACTTTC,CASSLLGFSGANVLTF
TRBJ2-1,few,.,TRBV29-1,TGCAGCGTAACTGGACTGGGCTACAATGAGCAGTTCTTC,CSVTGLGYNEQFF
TRBJ2-5,.,.,TRBV5-6,TGTGCCAGCAGCTTGGGACAGACCCAGTACTTC,CASSLGQTQYF
TRBJ2-5,many,.,TRBV4-2,TGTGCCAGCAGCGGGACACCTGGGGGGACCCAGTACTTC,CASSGTPGGTQYF
TRBJ1-5,few,.,TRBV12-3/TRBV12-4,TGTGCCAGCAGTTCCAGGGGTGATAGGCCCCAGCATTTT,CASSSRGDRPQHF
TRBJ2-7,few,TRBD1,TRBV9,TGTGCCAGCAGCGTAGGAGGGGGACAGGGTCTTTACGAGCAGTACTTC,CASSVGGGQGLYEQYF
TRBJ2-4,.,.,TRBV20-1,TGCAGTGCTAGTCCCGGACACTCCAGCAAAAACATTCAGTACTTC,CSASPGHSSKNIQYF
TRBJ1-1,.,.,TRBV20-1,TGCAGTGCTATTACAGGGTCATTACGGAACACTGAAGCTTTCTTT,CSAITGSLRNTEAFF
TRBJ2-1,many,TRBD2,TRBV20-1,TGCAGTGCTAGAGGTGGACTAGCGGGATCCCTGTACAATGAGCAGTTCTTC,CSARGGLAGSLYNEQFF
TRBJ2-7,many,.,TRBV20-1,TGCAGTGCTCGGCAAGCGGCCCTCTCCTACGAGCAGTACTTC,CSARQAALSYEQYF
TRBJ2-1,many,TRBD2,TRBV12-3/TRBV12-4,TGTGCCAGCAGTTTACTACTAGCGGGGGTGGCGCAGTTCTTC,CASSLLLAGVAQFF